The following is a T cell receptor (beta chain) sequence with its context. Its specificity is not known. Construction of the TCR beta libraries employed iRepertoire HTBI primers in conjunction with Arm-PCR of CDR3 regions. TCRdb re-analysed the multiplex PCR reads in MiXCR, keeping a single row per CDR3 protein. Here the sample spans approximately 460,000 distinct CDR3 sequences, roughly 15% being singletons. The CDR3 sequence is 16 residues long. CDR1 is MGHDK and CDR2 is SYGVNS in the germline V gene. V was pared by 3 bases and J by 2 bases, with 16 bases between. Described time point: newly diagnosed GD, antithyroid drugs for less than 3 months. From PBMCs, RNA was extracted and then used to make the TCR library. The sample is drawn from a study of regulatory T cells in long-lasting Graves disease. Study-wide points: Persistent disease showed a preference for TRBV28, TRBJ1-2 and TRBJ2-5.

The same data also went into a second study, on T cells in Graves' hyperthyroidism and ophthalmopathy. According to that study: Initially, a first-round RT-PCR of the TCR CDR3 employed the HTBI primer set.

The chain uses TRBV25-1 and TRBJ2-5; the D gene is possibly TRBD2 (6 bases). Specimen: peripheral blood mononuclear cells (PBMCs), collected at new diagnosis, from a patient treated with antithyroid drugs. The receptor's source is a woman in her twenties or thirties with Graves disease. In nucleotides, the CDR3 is TGTGCCAGCAGTGAGAACGACGGGACTCAACAAGAGACCCAGTACTTC. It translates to CASSENDGTQQETQYF. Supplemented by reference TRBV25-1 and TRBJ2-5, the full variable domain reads EADIYQTPRYLVIGTGKKITLECSQTMGHDKMYWYQQDPGMELHLIHYSYGVNSTEKGDLSSESTVSRIRTEHFPLTLESARPSHTSQYLCASSENDGTQQETQYFGPGTRLLVL.